Here is one T cell receptor (beta chain) with its context. Two negative PCRs, clearance, or symptom resolution had been documented for recovered Cohort 3 donors. The entry originates in a study of blood T cell repertoires in COVID-19. J lost 10 bases, V lost 0 bases, and 6 bases had no gene match. Germline CDR1 reads SNHLY; CDR2 reads FYNNEI. The CDR3 has 14 residues. The data were produced by immunoSEQ multiplex PCR, yet TCRdb's version contains in-frame clones alone and is incomplete. The repertoire holds around 250,000 clones, with 80% to 90% as singletons. The sequencing input was PBMCs or T cells enriched from blood (not recorded which). The chain has TRBV2 and TRBJ1-5, with 7 bases matching TRBD1. This TCR was recovered from a woman between 50 and 59 years old who had recovered from COVID-19. The CDR3 region is CASSEATGESPQHF. DNA for the CDR3: TGTGCCAGCAGTGAAGCAACAGGGGAGAGTCCCCAGCATTTT.